These 4 T cell receptor beta chains were all obtained from the same sample, sequenced in a study of control samples from healthy donors and cancer patients. Using immunoSEQ multiplex PCR, the repertoire was profiled, and TCRdb retains in-frame clones only, with some absent. There are tens of thousands of clones in the sample; 82% occur only once, and around 9.1% lies in the top ten. Sequenced: blood. The receptors originated from a woman in her sixties in good health.

This sequence joins TRBV10-3 and TRBJ2-1, with 10 bases lining up with TRBD2. The CDR3 has 15 amino acids. Germline lookup yields CDR1 ENHRY and CDR2 SYGVKD. V lost 2 bases to trimming and J lost 7 bases; unmatched junction nucleotides: 5. CDR3 residues: CAISENPAGGNEQFF. CDR3 nucleotides: TGTGCCATCAGTGAGAACCCAGCGGGGGGGAATGAGCAGTTCTTC.

The chain carries TRBV28 and TRBJ2-7, with 8 bases that match TRBD2. CDR1 MDHEN and CDR2 SYDVKM come from the germline V gene. V dropped 2 bases and J dropped 3; count of bases not matched to a gene: 9. The CDR3 has 16 amino acids. The DNA of the CDR3 is TGTGCCAGCAGTTTAATAGAGTTAGCGGGAAACTACGAGCAGTACTTC. This translates into CASSLIELAGNYEQYF. Looking up the rest from reference TRBV28 and TRBJ2-7 gives the full variable domain: DVKVTQSSRYLVKRTGEKVFLECVQDMDHENMFWYRQDPGLGLRLIYFSYDVKMKEKGDIPEGYSVSREKKERFSLILESASTNQTSMYLCASSLIELAGNYEQYFGPGTRLTVT.

A single count supports this clone. This chain joins TRBV18 and TRBJ2-2, with TRBD1 matching 8 bases. The V segment lost 1 base and the J segment 2 bases; nucleotides outside the gene matches: 3. The CDR3 sequence is 16 residues long. Per germline, CDR1 KGHSH and CDR2 LQKENI. The DNA of the CDR3 is TGTGCCAGCTCACCACGGACAGGGTCAAACACCGGGGAGCTGTTTTTT. It is translated as CASSPRTGSNTGELFF. The whole variable domain, remainder taken from reference TRBV18 and TRBJ2-2, is NAGVMQNPRHLVRRRGQEARLRCSPMKGHSHVYWYRQLPEEGLKFMVYLQKENIIDESGMPKERFSAEFPKEGPSILRIQQVVRGDSAAYFCASSPRTGSNTGELFFGEGSRLTVL.

The J gene is TRBJ1-1, the V gene TRBV6-2 or TRBV6-3; D unclear. In germline, CDR1 is MNHEY, CDR2 SVGEGT. The CDR3 spans 13 residues. Trimming stripped 5 bases from V and 14 bases from J, with 21 bases between. CDR3 protein: CASSTPAPYNMFF. The CDR3 bases are TGTGCCAGCAGTACCCCGGCACCCTACAACATGTTCTTT.